This is a list of T cell receptor beta chains from one sample in a study of cytomegalovirus exposure and HLA in healthy donors. The assay was immunoSEQ multiplex PCR, and TCRdb's table has in-frame clones only and misses some. In the table there are approximately 200,000 clones, about 79% of which are singletons. The sequenced sample was PBMCs. The receptors stem from a boy aged 2 to 10 in good health and CMV-seronegative. Both conserved end residues are part of each CDR3. The D gene is left open where the match is weak. For some rows the clone size is stated as once, few or many, or as a class when expanded; others skip it.

CDR3 protein: CASSATRHTEAFF
CDR3 DNA: TGTGCCAGCAGCGCGACGAGGCACACTGAAGCTTTCTTT
J gene: TRBJ1-1
clone size: once
V gene: TRBV7-6
D gene: -

CDR3 protein: CASSGGGWQTEAFF
CDR3 DNA: TGTGCCAGCAGTGGAGGGGGTTGGCAGACTGAAGCTTTCTTT
J gene: TRBJ1-1
clone size: -
V gene: TRBV6-1
D gene: -

CDR3 protein: CAWRWKLLRGNTIYF
CDR3 DNA: TGTGCCTGGAGGTGGAAGCTTTTGCGGGGAAACACCATATATTTT
J gene: TRBJ1-3
clone size: -
V gene: TRBV30
D gene: -

CDR3 protein: CASSLLDRPTEAFF
CDR3 DNA: TGTGCCAGCTCACTTCTCGACAGGCCCACTGAAGCTTTCTTT
J gene: TRBJ1-1
clone size: -
V gene: TRBV18
D gene: -

CDR3 protein: CASRGGGTDTQYF
CDR3 DNA: TGCGCCAGCAGAGGGGGCGGCACAGATACGCAGTATTTT
J gene: TRBJ2-3
clone size: -
V gene: TRBV5-1
D gene: TRBD1

CDR3 protein: CASSPPNSGGGGYEQYF
CDR3 DNA: TGTGCCAGCTCACCACCGAATTCAGGGGGCGGGGGCTACGAGCAGTACTTC
J gene: TRBJ2-7
clone size: -
V gene: TRBV18
D gene: -

CDR3 protein: CAISDRTAPNTIYF
CDR3 DNA: TGTGCCATCAGTGATCGGACAGCCCCAAACACCATATATTTT
J gene: TRBJ1-3
clone size: -
V gene: TRBV10-3
D gene: -

CDR3 protein: CASSRFSDRDYEQYF
CDR3 DNA: TGTGCCAGCAGTAGGTTCAGCGACAGAGACTACGAGCAGTACTTC
J gene: TRBJ2-7
clone size: once
V gene: TRBV7-9
D gene: -

CDR3 protein: CASRIPDSNYGYTF
CDR3 DNA: TGTGCCAGCAGGATTCCGGACAGTAACTATGGCTACACCTTC
J gene: TRBJ1-2
clone size: -
V gene: TRBV6-5
D gene: -

CDR3 protein: CSAALTVIQETQYF
CDR3 DNA: TGCAGCGCCGCCCTGACAGTGATCCAAGAGACCCAGTACTTC
J gene: TRBJ2-5
clone size: -
V gene: TRBV29-1
D gene: -

CDR3 protein: CASAGPKHLSTDTQYF
CDR3 DNA: TGTGCCAGCGCAGGGCCTAAACACCTTAGCACAGATACGCAGTATTTT
J gene: TRBJ2-3
clone size: once
V gene: TRBV27
D gene: -

CDR3 protein: CASSLAGTGQETQYF
CDR3 DNA: TGTGCCAGCAGCTTAGCAGGGACAGGGCAAGAGACCCAGTACTTC
J gene: TRBJ2-5
clone size: -
V gene: TRBV7-9
D gene: TRBD1

CDR3 protein: CASSSIHRVGETQYF
CDR3 DNA: TGTGCCAGCAGCTCCATCCACAGGGTTGGGGAGACCCAGTACTTC
J gene: TRBJ2-5
clone size: -
V gene: TRBV11-2
D gene: -

CDR3 protein: CASSIDLRERAFF
CDR3 DNA: TGTGCCAGTAGTATAGATCTACGGGAGAGGGCTTTCTTT
J gene: TRBJ1-1
clone size: -
V gene: TRBV19
D gene: -

CDR3 protein: CASSLALETQYF
CDR3 DNA: TGTGCCAGCAGCTTAGCCCTAGAGACCCAGTACTTC
J gene: TRBJ2-5
clone size: -
V gene: TRBV7-2
D gene: -

CDR3 protein: CASSRGSGAETETQYF
CDR3 DNA: TGTGCCAGCAGCCGCGGTTCTGGAGCGGAAACGGAGACCCAGTACTTC
J gene: TRBJ2-5
clone size: -
V gene: TRBV7-2
D gene: -

CDR3 protein: CASSLTNTDTQYF
CDR3 DNA: TGTGCCAGCAGCCTCACTAACACAGATACGCAGTATTTT
J gene: TRBJ2-3
clone size: -
V gene: TRBV7-3
D gene: -